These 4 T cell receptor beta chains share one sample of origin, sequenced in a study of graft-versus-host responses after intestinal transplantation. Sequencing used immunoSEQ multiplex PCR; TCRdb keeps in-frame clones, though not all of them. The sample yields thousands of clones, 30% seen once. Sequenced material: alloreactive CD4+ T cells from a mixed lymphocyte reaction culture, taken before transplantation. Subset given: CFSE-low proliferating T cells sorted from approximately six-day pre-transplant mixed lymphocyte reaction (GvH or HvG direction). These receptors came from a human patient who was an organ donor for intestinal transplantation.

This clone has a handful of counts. CDR3 in amino acids: CASSYSLRAVEAFF. CDR3 nucleotides: TGTGCCAGCAGTTACTCTCTGCGGGCTGTGGAAGCTTTCTTT. The rearrangement uses TRBV6-5 and TRBJ1-1; D gene unclear. Per the germline V gene, CDR1 is MNHEY and CDR2 is SVGAGI. The CDR3 is 14 amino acids. Trimming stripped 0 bases from V and 8 bases from J, with 13 bases between.

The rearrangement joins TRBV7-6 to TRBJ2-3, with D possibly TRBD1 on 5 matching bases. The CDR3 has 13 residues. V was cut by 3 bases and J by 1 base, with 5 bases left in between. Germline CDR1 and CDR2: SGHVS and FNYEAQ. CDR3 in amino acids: CASSLTGTDTQYF. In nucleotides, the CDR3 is TGTGCCAGCAGCTTGACAGGCACAGATACGCAGTATTTT.

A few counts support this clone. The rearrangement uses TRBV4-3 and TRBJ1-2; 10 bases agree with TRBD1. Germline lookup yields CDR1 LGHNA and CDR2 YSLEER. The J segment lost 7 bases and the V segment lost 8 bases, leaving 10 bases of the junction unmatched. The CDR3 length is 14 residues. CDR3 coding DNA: TGCGCCAGCCAGCGAGACAGGGGGCGCGTTGGCTACACCTTC. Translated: CASQRDRGRVGYTF.

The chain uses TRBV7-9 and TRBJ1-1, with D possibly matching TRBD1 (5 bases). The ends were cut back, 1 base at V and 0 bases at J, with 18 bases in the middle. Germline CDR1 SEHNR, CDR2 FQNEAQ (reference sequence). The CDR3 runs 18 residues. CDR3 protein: CASSLGAGGLLMNTEAFF. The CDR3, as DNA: TGTGCCAGCAGCTTAGGTGCGGGGGGACTCCTCATGAACACTGAAGCTTTCTTT.